The 27 T cell receptor beta chains presented below share a single source sample, sequenced in a study of CD4 T cells in relation to SARS-CoV-2 and coronaviruses listed by TCRdb under 2021. Library preparation employed the immunoSEQ multiplex PCR assay. What TCRdb holds here is the immuneACCESS table cut down to in-frame rearrangements. Part of the clones is not present; checked against another copy, under half of the missing clones reflect an unresolved V gene, and the others are unexplained. The table for this sample lists around 23,000 clones; over 65% of them were counted only once. The biggest ten clones account for over 25% of the sample. The antigens of these receptors remain unknown. CD4+ T cells from unexposed donors were collected before the COVID-19 pandemic (2011-2018). After less than 13 days of culture, CD4+ T cells were isolated with the EasySep CD4+ T cell isolation kit. Source material: CD4+ T cells from PBMCs, cultured in vitro. Receptor source: a human donor in good health.

This sequence joins TRBV24-1 and TRBJ2-1; perhaps D is TRBD1 or TRBD2 (5 bases each). The CDR3 spans 13 residues. Germline assignment: CDR1 KGHDR and CDR2 SFDVKD. V lost 9 bases to trimming and J lost 4 bases, with 12 bases between them. The CDR3 is CATGQGPYNEQFF. The CDR3 region has the DNA TGTGCCACCGGGCAGGGACCTTACAATGAGCAGTTCTTC.

J is TRBJ2-7 and V is TRBV5-1; D possibly corresponds to TRBD2 (7 bases). Germline assignment: CDR1 SGHRS and CDR2 YFSETQ. Deletions cut 4 bases from V and 0 bases from J, with 23 bases between. This CDR3 is 18 amino acids long. The CDR3, as DNA: TGCGCCAGCAGCCGGATCTCCCGGGGGGCTGGAAGCTCCTACGAGCAGTACTTC. Its translation is CASSRISRGAGSSYEQYF.

The chain is built from TRBV19 and TRBJ1-5; tentative D call: TRBD1 (6 bases). This CDR3 contains 15 residues. The V gene lost 1 base and the J gene lost 3 bases, with 10 bases spanning the gap. Germline CDR1 and CDR2: LNHDA and SQIVND (reference sequence). The CDR3 DNA sequence: TGTGCCAGTAGTATAGCTGGGGGCTTCAATCAGCCCCAGCATTTT. It is translated as CASSIAGGFNQPQHF. Combining the CDR3 with reference TRBV19 and TRBJ1-5 gives the whole variable domain DGGITQSPKYLFRKEGQNVTLSCEQNLNHDAMYWYRQDPGQGLRLIYYSQIVNDFQKGDIAEGYSVSREKKESFPLTVTSAQKNPTAFYLCASSIAGGFNQPQHFGDGTRLSIL.

The chain couples TRBV28 to TRBJ2-1; D not certain. Trimming stripped 2 bases from V and 4 bases from J, with 6 bases between. The germline V gene has CDR1 MDHEN and CDR2 SYDVKM. This CDR3 region has 13 residues. CDR3 region: CASSLVGYNEQFF. CDR3 DNA: TGTGCCAGCAGTTTAGTTGGATACAATGAGCAGTTCTTC.

The chain recombines TRBV12-3 or TRBV12-4 with TRBJ1-5; no definite D call. This CDR3 is built from 13 residues. Trimming took 5 bases from V and 7 from J, leaving 12 bases between them. The CDR3 DNA follows: TGTGCCAGCAGTCGGCTTTCGGGGCAGCCCCAGCATTTT. It yields the protein CASSRLSGQPQHF.

V is TRBV6-1 and J is TRBJ1-5; D remains unclear. The CDR3 length is 13 residues. The germline V gene has CDR1 MNHNS and CDR2 SASEGT. V lost 8 bases, J lost 3 bases, and 11 bases lay in between. This CDR3 reads CASPRPSNQPQHF. In nucleotides, the CDR3 is TGTGCCAGCCCCCGTCCGTCCAATCAGCCCCAGCATTTT.

V and J are TRBV11-2 and TRBJ2-2; TRBD1 matches 7 bases. J lost 6 bases, V lost 5 bases, and 12 bases had no gene match. The CDR3 has 16 amino acids. The germline V gene has CDR1 SGHAT and CDR2 FQNNGV. The CDR3 nucleotides are TGTGCCAGCAGCCTTAGTCAGGGGGAAAGGTCCGGGGAGCTGTTTTTT. It encodes CASSLSQGERSGELFF.

This clone was seen only a few times. V usage is TRBV29-1 and J usage is TRBJ1-6, with 11 bases matching TRBD1. The CDR3 consists of 14 residues. Unmatched junction bases numbered 5, after V lost 7 bases and J lost 6 bases. Per germline, CDR1 SQVTM and CDR2 ANQGSEA. The CDR3 sequence: CSARTGGINSPLHF. The DNA of the CDR3 is TGCAGCGCCAGGACAGGGGGCATTAATTCACCCCTCCACTTT.

This chain uses TRBV5-8 with TRBJ1-6; D is uncertain. The V and J ends lost 2 bases and 0 bases respectively, with 9 bases between them. From germline, CDR1 is SGHTS and CDR2 YDEGEE. The CDR3 contains 16 residues. CDR3 amino acids: CASSFSGRSYNSPLHF. CDR3 coding DNA: TGTGCCAGCAGCTTTTCCGGTCGCTCCTATAATTCACCCCTCCACTTT.

The V call is TRBV3-1 (or the pseudogene TRBV3-2), the J call TRBJ1-5; no firm D call. Trimming removed 0 bases from V and 15 bases from J, with 15 bases in between. This CDR3 contains 13 residues. CDR1 and CDR2 (germline): LGHDT, YNNKEL (reference sequence). The CDR3 protein is CASSQDPITTPHF. The CDR3 DNA follows: TGTGCCAGCAGCCAAGATCCCATTACGACCCCGCATTTT.

This clone was seen once. This chain uses TRBV5-1 with TRBJ2-3; D might be TRBD1 (6 bases). Trimming stripped 3 bases from V and 8 bases from J, with 19 bases between. Germline-derived CDR1 and CDR2 are SGHRS and YFSETQ. The CDR3 is made up of 15 amino acids. This CDR3 is CASSSRTAREATQYF. In DNA form, the CDR3 reads TGCGCCAGCAGCTCAAGGACAGCCCGCGAGGCTACGCAGTATTTT.

This chain links TRBV4-1 with TRBJ1-4; the match to TRBD1 covers 10 bases. V gave up 2 bases and J gave up 8 bases; unmatched junction bases: 8. This CDR3 has 16 residues. CDR1 MGHRA and CDR2 YSYEKL come from the germline V gene. This CDR3 is CASSQPRQGAREKLFF. As DNA, the CDR3 is TGCGCCAGCAGCCAACCCCGACAGGGGGCGCGAGAAAAACTGTTTTTT.

V usage is TRBV27 and J usage is TRBJ2-1; TRBD1 matches 8 bases. V lost 4 bases, J lost 8 bases, and 7 bases stayed unmatched. The germline CDR1 and CDR2 sequences are MNHEY and SMNVEV (reference sequence). CDR3 length: 14 amino acids. This CDR3 reads CASSSQDRVDEQFF. CDR3 nucleotides: TGTGCCAGCAGTTCACAGGACAGGGTGGATGAGCAGTTCTTC.

The gene calls are TRBV3-1 (or the pseudogene TRBV3-2) and TRBJ2-7; no definite D call. CDR3 length equals 13 residues. Germline V gives CDR1 LGHDT, CDR2 YNNKEL (reference sequence). Trimming took 1 base from V and 4 from J, leaving 8 bases between them. This CDR3 is CASSQGILYEQYF. CDR3 DNA: TGTGCCAGCAGCCAAGGGATACTATACGAGCAGTACTTC.

The chain employs TRBV19 and TRBJ2-7; tentative D call: TRBD1 (6 bases). Germline CDR1 LNHDA, CDR2 SQIVND (reference sequence). The V gene lost 0 bases and the J gene lost 5 bases, with 11 bases spanning the gap. The CDR3 runs to 14 residues. CDR3 amino acids: CASSIEGRGNEQYF. The CDR3 nucleotides are TGTGCCAGTAGTATAGAAGGCAGGGGAAACGAGCAGTACTTC. Full variable domain (missing parts from reference TRBV19 and TRBJ2-7): DGGITQSPKYLFRKEGQNVTLSCEQNLNHDAMYWYRQDPGQGLRLIYYSQIVNDFQKGDIAEGYSVSREKKESFPLTVTSAQKNPTAFYLCASSIEGRGNEQYFGPGTRLTVT.

The chain is built from TRBV27 and TRBJ2-2; D is perhaps TRBD2 (6 bases). The ends were cut back, 5 bases at V and 4 bases at J, with 14 bases in the middle. The CDR3 consists of 15 residues. CDR1 and CDR2 (germline): MNHEY, SMNVEV (reference sequence). CDR3 residues: CASSRDSAGTGELFF. The DNA of the CDR3 is TGTGCCAGCAGTCGGGACTCCGCGGGCACCGGGGAGCTGTTTTTT.

The rearrangement links TRBV28 to TRBJ2-2; 11 nucleotides line up with TRBD2. Trimming cost V 8 bases and J 4 bases; bases outside gene matches: 12. Germline CDR1 and CDR2: MDHEN and SYDVKM. The CDR3 is 17 residues long. The CDR3 protein is CASGSASGRPGTGELFF. The CDR3 DNA sequence: TGTGCCAGCGGGTCGGCTAGCGGGAGGCCCGGCACCGGGGAGCTGTTTTTT.

The chain uses TRBV9 and TRBJ1-2; D is unclear. CDR1 is SGDLS, CDR2 YYNGEE, per germline. There are 14 residues in the CDR3. With 4 bases removed from V and 4 bases from J, the gap between germline ends came to 14 bases. The CDR3 spells CASSYYLGSYGYTF. The CDR3 bases are TGTGCCAGCAGCTATTATCTGGGGAGCTATGGCTACACCTTC.

V usage is TRBV3-1 (or the pseudogene TRBV3-2) and J usage is TRBJ2-7; D might be TRBD1 (5 bases). With 0 bases removed from V and 2 bases from J, the gap between germline ends came to 8 bases. Germline lookup yields CDR1 LGHDT and CDR2 YNNKEL (reference sequence). The CDR3 consists of 14 residues. The CDR3 DNA follows: TGTGCCAGCAGCCAAGATTCAGGGACCTACGAGCAGTACTTC. Protein sequence: CASSQDSGTYEQYF.

This clone has a single count. CDR3 sequence: CASSLVYEKLFF. The CDR3 DNA reads TGTGCCAGCAGCTTGGTCTACGAAAAACTGTTTTTT. The chain is built from TRBV5-5 and TRBJ1-4, with D unclear. This CDR3 region has 12 residues. Germline V gene sequence: CDR1 SGHKS, CDR2 YYEKEE (reference sequence). Trimming cost V 0 bases and J 8 bases, with 5 bases left between them.

The gene calls are TRBV3-1 (or the pseudogene TRBV3-2) and TRBJ2-7; TRBD2 might be the D (5 bases). The CDR3 sequence is 15 residues long. The V end lost 0 bases, the J end lost 7 bases, and 16 bases lay between the germline ends. Per germline, CDR1 LGHDT and CDR2 YNNKEL (reference sequence). Written as DNA, the CDR3 is TGTGCCAGCAGCCAAGAGCCCGCGGGCGGTGGGGAGCAGTACTTC. Amino acids: CASSQEPAGGGEQYF.

The chain carries TRBV18 and TRBJ2-1; weak D call: TRBD1 (6 bases). Germline V CDR1 and CDR2: KGHSH, LQKENI. The CDR3 sequence is 16 residues long. V was trimmed by 1 base and J by 0 bases, leaving 10 bases between them. CDR3 DNA sequence: TGTGCCAGCTCACCACTAAGGGACAACTCCTACAATGAGCAGTTCTTC. Translated: CASSPLRDNSYNEQFF.

The gene calls are TRBV11-1 and TRBJ2-1; TRBD2 matches at 8 bases. The V gene's germline CDR1 is SGHAT and CDR2 FQDESV (reference sequence). The CDR3 covers 15 residues. V trimming: 4 bases; J trimming: 12 bases; junction bases outside the gene matches: 14. The CDR3 is CASSSGTGGIEGQFF. The CDR3 nucleotides read TGTGCCAGCAGCTCCGGGACGGGAGGGATTGAGGGGCAGTTCTTC.

This chain uses TRBV19 with TRBJ2-2; the match to TRBD1 covers 7 bases. Germline CDR1 and CDR2: LNHDA and SQIVND (reference sequence). CDR3 length equals 13 residues. V dropped 7 bases and J dropped 6; count of bases not matched to a gene: 5. The CDR3 region is CASNDRASGELFF. CDR3 nucleotides: TGTGCCAGTAACGACAGGGCTTCCGGGGAGCTGTTTTTT.

This chain connects TRBV15 to TRBJ2-1; D gene ambiguous. CDR1 and CDR2 from the germline V gene are LNHNV and YYDKDF (reference sequence). Trimming pared 2 bases from V and 4 bases from J, leaving 12 bases between. The CDR3 is made up of 15 amino acids. The CDR3 loop is CATSRYTSIYNEQFF. CDR3 sequence (DNA): TGTGCCACCAGCAGATACACTTCTATTTACAATGAGCAGTTCTTC. The full variable domain, with the rest looked up from reference TRBV15 and TRBJ2-1, is DAMVIQNPRYQVTQFGKPVTLSCSQTLNHNVMYWYQQKSSQAPKLLFHYYDKDFNNEADTPDNFQSRRPNTSFCFLDIRSPGLGDTAMYLCATSRYTSIYNEQFFGPGTRLTVL.

The CDR3 DNA reads TGTGCCAGCAGTTTAAGACGTTCGGCAGTCCCGCCCTACAATGAGCAGTTCTTC. Translation gives CASSLRRSAVPPYNEQFF. This sequence joins TRBV27 and TRBJ2-1; D is ambiguous. Trimming removed 2 bases at V and 2 bases at J, with 19 bases between. From germline, CDR1 is MNHEY and CDR2 SMNVEV (reference sequence). The CDR3 is 18 amino acids.

The V and J genes are TRBV15 and TRBJ1-1, with 8 bases matching TRBD1. The V gene end was trimmed by 6 bases and the J gene end by 5 bases; junction bases not matched to a gene: 5. Germline loops: CDR1 LNHNV, CDR2 YYDKDF (reference sequence). The CDR3 covers 13 residues. The CDR3 DNA reads TGTGCCACCAGGAGACAGGGGTTTACTGAAGCTTTCTTT. Translating gives CATRRQGFTEAFF.